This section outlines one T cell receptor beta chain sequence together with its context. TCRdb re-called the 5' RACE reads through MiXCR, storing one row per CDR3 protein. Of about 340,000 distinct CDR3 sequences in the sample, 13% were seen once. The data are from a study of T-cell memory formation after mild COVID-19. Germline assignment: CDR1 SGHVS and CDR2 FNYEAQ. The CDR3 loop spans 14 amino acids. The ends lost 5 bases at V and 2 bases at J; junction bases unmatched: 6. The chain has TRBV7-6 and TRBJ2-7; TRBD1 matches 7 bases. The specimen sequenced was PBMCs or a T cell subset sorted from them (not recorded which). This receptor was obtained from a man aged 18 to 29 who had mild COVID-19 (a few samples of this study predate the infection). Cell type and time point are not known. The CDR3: CASSPRQGTYEQYV. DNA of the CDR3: TGTGCCAGCAGCCCAAGACAGGGCACCTACGAGCAGTACGTC.